This is a list of T cell receptor beta chains from one sample in a study of radiation and T cells in renal cell carcinoma. Sequencing used immunoSEQ multiplex PCR; TCRdb keeps in-frame clones, though not all of them. The sample has 60,000 to 95,000 clones, over 65% seen once. The material sequenced was blood, taken from a patient whose treatment included radiotherapy and nephrectomy. The receptors originated from a woman aged 55-70 years with renal cell carcinoma. The CDR3 runs from the conserved cysteine through the conserved F or W. The order of the fields is clone size, D gene, V gene, J gene, CDR3 DNA, CDR3 protein. A D gene is named only where the DNA matches it firmly. Rows give clone size only sometimes, using once, few, many, or a class for an expanded clone.

>-|-|TRBV2|TRBJ2-2
TGTGCCAGCAGTGAAGTAGACCCCGGGGAGCTGTTTTTT
CASSEVDPGELFF
>-|-|TRBV29-1|TRBJ2-2
TGCAGCGTCAGCATTGTGGGTGGGACCGGGGAGCTGTTTTTT
CSVSIVGGTGELFF
>-|TRBD1|TRBV5-1|TRBJ1-1
TGCGCCAGCAGCTTGACAGGGGGCGGGGGCACTGAAGCTTTCTTT
CASSLTGGGGTEAFF
>-|TRBD1|TRBV5-1|TRBJ2-7
TGCGCCAGCAGCACGGAATACACAGGGGGCGAGCAGTACTTC
CASSTEYTGGEQYF
>once|-|TRBV28|TRBJ2-7
TGTGCCAGCAGTTTATTAATGGGGGCGCGGACCTACGAGCAGTACTTC
CASSLLMGARTYEQYF
>-|-|TRBV6-1|TRBJ2-7
TGTGCCAGCAGTGAGATACAGGCCCCGCGGCAGTACTTC
CASSEIQAPRQYF
>-|-|TRBV2|TRBJ1-6
TGTGCCAGCAGTCCTTCTAGCTCCTATAATTCACCCCTCCACTTT
CASSPSSSYNSPLHF
>-|-|TRBV6-5|TRBJ2-5
TGTGCCAGCAGTTACGCCGTTGGGGAAGAGACCCAGTACTTC
CASSYAVGEETQYF
>once|-|TRBV13|TRBJ1-2
TGTGCCAGCAGCCTCCCTGGAGGTTACTATGGCTACACCTTC
CASSLPGGYYGYTF
>-|-|TRBV5-1|TRBJ2-1
TGCGCCAGCAGCGCAGAAGACAGGTACAATGAGCAGTTCTTC
CASSAEDRYNEQFF
>few|TRBD1|TRBV11-2|TRBJ1-1
TGTGCCAGCAGCTGGGGACAGGGACGTGAAGCTTTCTTT
CASSWGQGREAFF
>-|-|TRBV4-2|TRBJ2-3
TGTGCCATACGGGACAGCACAGATACGCAGTATTTT
CAIRDSTDTQYF
>-|-|TRBV2|TRBJ2-1
TGTGCCAGCAGTGAATGGCAGGGAGTGAATGAGCAGTTCTTC
CASSEWQGVNEQFF
>-|TRBD2|TRBV10-3|TRBJ2-3
TGTGCCATCAGTGGAGTGCGAGCGGGACTCACAGATACGCAGTATTTT
CAISGVRAGLTDTQYF
>once|-|TRBV25-1|TRBJ1-2
TGTGCCAGCGCCGGGGGGGGCCGTACTAACTATGGCTACACCTTC
CASAGGGRTNYGYTF
>-|-|TRBV2|TRBJ1-1
TGTGCCAGCTGGGGGGGGGCCCCTGAAGCTTTCTTT
CASWGGAPEAFF
>-|TRBD2|TRBV5-1|TRBJ2-5
TGCGCCAGCAGCAAACTAGCGGGGGGACAAGAGACCCAGTACTTC
CASSKLAGGQETQYF
>-|-|TRBV9|TRBJ1-5
TGTGCCAGCAGCGTAGACAGCGGGTTTGAGCCCCAGCATTTT
CASSVDSGFEPQHF
>-|-|TRBV28|TRBJ2-7
TGTGCCAGCAGTTTCCTCTACGAGCAGTACTTC
CASSFLYEQYF
>-|TRBD1|TRBV7-3|TRBJ2-2
TGTGCCAGCAGCCCTCGGGACAGGGGCACCGGGGAGCTGTTTTTT
CASSPRDRGTGELFF
>few|-|TRBV6-1|TRBJ1-2
TGTGCCAGCAGTGAATCCAGAGGCTACTATGGCTACACCTTC
CASSESRGYYGYTF
>-|-|TRBV19|TRBJ1-1
TGTGCCAGTAGTATCGCAGGGAAGGCTTTCTTT
CASSIAGKAFF
>few|-|TRBV18|TRBJ1-2
TGTGCCAGCTCACCATCCGGGGCTGGGAACTATGGCTACACCTTC
CASSPSGAGNYGYTF
>-|TRBD1|TRBV5-4|TRBJ2-1
TGTGCCAGCAGCCAATATTATACGACAGGGGGAATTTACAATGAGCAGTTCTTC
CASSQYYTTGGIYNEQFF
>-|-|TRBV28|TRBJ1-4
TGTGCCAGCAGTTTCGTGCTGAATAATGAAAAACTGTTTTTT
CASSFVLNNEKLFF
>-|-|TRBV7-2|TRBJ1-1
TGTGCCAGCAGCTTCACGGCAAACACTGAAGCTTTCTTT
CASSFTANTEAFF
>-|-|TRBV18|TRBJ2-7
TGTGCCAGCTCTCCCGGGGCCGGAGACGAGCAGTACTTC
CASSPGAGDEQYF
>-|-|TRBV28|TRBJ1-2
TGTGCCAGCAGTTCGGACTATGGCTACACCTTC
CASSSDYGYTF
>-|TRBD2|TRBV11-2|TRBJ2-7
TGTGCCAGCAGCCCTGGACTAGCGGGAGGTTTCTACGAGCAGTACTTC
CASSPGLAGGFYEQYF
>-|TRBD1|TRBV6-1|TRBJ1-6
TGTGCCAGTCTACCGGGACAGGGGAATTCGGCCCTCCACTTT
CASLPGQGNSALHF
>few|-|TRBV19|TRBJ1-1
TGTGCCAGTAGTATGTCTAGTGTCGCCAACACTGAAGCTTTCTTT
CASSMSSVANTEAFF
>-|TRBD2|TRBV4-1|TRBJ2-5
TGCGCCAGCAGCCAAGTGGGACTAGCGGCGGAGACCCAGTACTTC
CASSQVGLAAETQYF
>-|TRBD1|TRBV6-4|TRBJ1-2
TGTGCCAGCAGTCCCCGGACAGGGCCCTATGGCTACACCTTC
CASSPRTGPYGYTF
>-|TRBD2|TRBV6-5|TRBJ2-3
TGTGCCAGCGGACTAGGCCACACAGATACGCAGTATTTT
CASGLGHTDTQYF
>few|-|TRBV27|TRBJ2-1
TGTGCCAGCGGGCTCTGGAATGAGCAGTTCTTC
CASGLWNEQFF
>-|TRBD1|TRBV2|TRBJ1-1
TGTGCCAGCAATCAAAAGCGACAGGGTGACGGCACTGAAGCTTTCTTT
CASNQKRQGDGTEAFF
>-|TRBD1|TRBV4-2|TRBJ2-7
TGTGCCAGCAGCAAAAATCAGGGGGCCGAGCAGTACTTC
CASSKNQGAEQYF
>-|-|TRBV27|TRBJ1-5
TGTGCCAGCGGGTCAGGGCAGGTACCAAATCAGCCCCAGCATTTT
CASGSGQVPNQPQHF
>-|-|TRBV2|TRBJ2-1
TGTGCCAGCAGTGAAGCGGGGGGCCGTGAGCAGTTCTTC
CASSEAGGREQFF
>many|TRBD2|TRBV15|TRBJ2-1
TGTGCCACCAGCAGAGATAGGGGCGGGGGGACCAATGAGCAGTTCTTC
CATSRDRGGGTNEQFF
>-|TRBD1|TRBV5-1|TRBJ1-1
TGCGCCAGCAGCTTGAGGGGACAGGCGGGTAGGACTGAAGCTTTCTTT
CASSLRGQAGRTEAFF
>-|-|TRBV19|TRBJ1-2
TGTGCCAGTAGTCCCCTCGGGGCGGGGAACTATGGCTACACCTTC
CASSPLGAGNYGYTF
>-|-|TRBV10-3|TRBJ1-5
TGTGCCATCAGTGAGTCGAGTTTCTTGAAAAATAGCAATCAGCCCCAGCATTTT
CAISESSFLKNSNQPQHF